This paragraph covers one TCR beta chain sequence. In the original workflow: From reference gene primer amplification, estimates of nucleated cell counts were derived. The repertoire was sequenced with immunoSEQ multiplex PCR; TCRdb's copy has only in-frame clones and lacks some. The DNA gave D and trimming, while V, J and clone size come from that table. The table lists approximately 210,000 clones, almost 90% of them singletons. This entry comes from a study of blood T cell repertoires in COVID-19. About the research overall: The United States, Italy and Spain supplied acute and convalescent COVID-19 samples. The analysed material was cDNA or gDNA that came from T cells, B-cell-depleted T cells, or PBMCs.

This CDR3 has 15 amino acids. Germline CDR1 reads MGHRA; CDR2 reads YSYEKL. V dropped 0 bases and J dropped 2 bases, with 10 bases sitting between them. The sequenced material came from peripheral blood. The J gene is TRBJ2-5, the V gene TRBV4-1, with D maybe TRBD1 (5 bases). The source is a man in his late teens or twenties with active or convalescent COVID-19. CDR3 amino acids: CASSQDGAVQETQYF. CDR3 nucleotides: TGCGCCAGCAGCCAAGATGGGGCGGTTCAAGAGACCCAGTACTTC.